The 11 T cell receptor beta chains below come from one sample, sequenced in a study of OX40 agonist ivuxolimab in advanced cancers. The assay was immunoSEQ multiplex PCR, and TCRdb's table has in-frame clones only and misses some. The data contain about 28,000 clones, approximately 84% of them singletons. The sample here was CD4+ or CD8+ T cells sorted from blood, taken in a trial of the OX40 agonist ivuxolimab. These receptor sequences come from an adult with an advanced solid tumor such as melanoma, head and neck, liver or kidney cancer.

This clone was counted once. The J gene is TRBJ1-1, the V gene TRBV19, with a weak D call TRBD1 (5 bases). Germline CDR1 LNHDA, CDR2 SQIVND (reference sequence). This CDR3 contains 11 residues. V was pared by 6 bases and J by 4 bases, with 6 bases between. The CDR3 DNA follows: TGTGCCAGTAGCGGGGGCACTGAAGCTTTCTTT. This encodes CASSGGTEAFF.

This rearrangement joins TRBV30 to TRBJ2-1; 9 bases align to TRBD1. CDR1 is GTSNPN and CDR2 is SVGIG in the germline V gene (reference sequence). V was pared by 1 base and J by 8 bases, with 0 bases of the junction left unmatched. CDR3 length: 12 residues. CDR3 sequence: CAWSGTGDEQFF. CDR3 DNA sequence: TGTGCCTGGAGTGGGACAGGGGATGAGCAGTTCTTC.

The rearrangement joins TRBV2 to TRBJ2-7; maybe TRBD1 (5 bases). Germline V gives CDR1 SNHLY, CDR2 FYNNEI. The V and J ends lost 10 bases and 4 bases respectively, with 20 bases between them. The CDR3 covers 14 residues. CDR3 loop: CAIVGQGSIYEQYF. CDR3 nucleotide sequence: TGTGCCATCGTTGGGCAGGGTAGTATTTACGAGCAGTACTTC. Filled out from reference TRBV2 and TRBJ2-7, the complete variable domain reads EPEVTQTPSHQVTQMGQEVILRCVPISNHLYFYWYRQILGQKVEFLVSFYNNEISEKSEIFDDQFSVERPDGSNFTLKIRSTKLEDSAMYFCAIVGQGSIYEQYFGPGTRLTVT.

This clone is medium-sized by share. The rearrangement links TRBV6-4 to TRBJ2-1, with a weak D call TRBD2 (5 bases). The CDR3 is 12 residues long. Trimming stripped 2 bases from V and 9 bases from J, with 8 bases between. Germline CDR1 is MRHNA and CDR2 is SNTAGT. CDR3 residues: CASSDREFEQFF. The CDR3 region has the DNA TGTGCCAGCAGTGACAGGGAGTTTGAGCAGTTCTTC.

Points on this clone: Germline is not matched at one junction end, which may reflect a read error. The chain combines TRBV7-9 with TRBJ1-3; D gene uncertain. This CDR3 is built from 15 residues. CDR1 and CDR2 (germline): SEHNR, FQNEAQ (reference sequence). The CDR3 coding sequence is TGTGCCAGCAACTTAGGCCTTATCTCTGGAAACACCATATATTTT. This translates into CASNLGLISGNTIYF.

This chain links TRBV6-5 with TRBJ1-3; unclear D gene. Germline V CDR1 and CDR2: MNHEY, SVGAGI. V was clipped by 2 bases and J by 0 bases, with 8 bases between them. The CDR3 spans 15 residues. The CDR3 DNA is TGTGCCAGCAGTTACGGGTTACGCTCTGGAAACACCATATATTTT. As protein: CASSYGLRSGNTIYF.

This chain links TRBV7-8 with TRBJ2-2, with D possibly called TRBD1 or TRBD2 (5 bases each). Germline V gene sequence: CDR1 SGHVS, CDR2 FQNEAQ. The CDR3 totals 17 residues. The V end lost 5 bases, the J end lost 4 bases, and 20 bases lay between the germline ends. CDR3 residues: CASSPNLGEASTGELFF. As DNA, the CDR3 is TGTGCCAGCAGCCCTAACCTGGGGGAAGCCTCCACCGGGGAGCTGTTTTTT.

The chain links TRBV29-1 to TRBJ2-3; TRBD1 matches 11 bases. CDR1 SQVTM and CDR2 ANQGSEA come from the germline V gene. V gave up 6 bases and J gave up 3 bases; unmatched junction bases: 5. This CDR3 has 14 residues. DNA of the CDR3: TGCAGCGTCGGACAGGGGGCGGTTACAGATACGCAGTATTTT. Encoded protein: CSVGQGAVTDTQYF.

J is TRBJ1-1 and V is TRBV19, with TRBD1 matching 9 bases. Germline-derived CDR1 and CDR2 are LNHDA and SQIVND (reference sequence). This CDR3 is built from 17 residues. V gave up 3 bases and J gave up 1 base; unmatched junction bases: 9. The DNA for the CDR3 is TGTGCCAGTAGTATTAGATCTCGGGACAGGGCGAACACTGAAGCTTTCTTT. Its translation is CASSIRSRDRANTEAFF.

V and J are TRBV6-6 and TRBJ2-1; no firm D call. Trimming pared 5 bases from V and 1 base from J, leaving 6 bases between. The germline V gene has CDR1 MNHNY and CDR2 SVGAGI (reference sequence). The CDR3 has 13 residues. The CDR3 protein is CASSPFSYNEQFF. DNA of the CDR3: TGTGCCAGCAGTCCTTTTTCCTACAATGAGCAGTTCTTC.

Here the CDR3 reads CASSYSPQGKQYF. CDR3 bases: TGTGCCAGCAGTTACTCGCCACAGGGGAAGCAGTACTTC. The chain links TRBV6-5 to TRBJ2-7; 7 bases match TRBD1. Losses at the gene ends were 0 bases for V and 8 bases for J; bases not matched to a gene: 4. Germline V gene data show CDR1 as MNHEY and CDR2 as SVGAGI. The CDR3 totals 13 residues.